This T cell receptor (beta chain) is drawn from a study of T-cell reconstitution after alpha-beta-depleted transplantation in children. Regarding the study as a whole: Expanded graft clones, several hundred of them, were reportedly the source of alpha-beta T cells about two months after transplant. Newly generated T cells supplied most T-cell counts and diversity one year post-transplant. The origin of high day-60 TCRbeta diversity in some patients lay in surviving recipient T cells and thymic progenitors.

This sample's TCRbeta library carried unique molecular identifier barcodes. One entry per CDR3 protein results from TCRdb running MiXCR on the PCR reads. The top ten clones hold approximately 4.5% of a sample with 700,000 to 950,000 distinct CDR3 sequences, less than 20% of them seen once. Of note for this clonotype: Its target is unknown.

The sequences come from PBMCs, mostly from graft donor cells, collected 360 days after TCRalphabeta/CD19-depleted stem cell transplant. This sequence originates from a male patient between 10 and 17 years old who had a stem cell transplant for acute lymphoblastic leukemia, so the T cells may come from the graft donor.

The CDR3: CASSARDSRSSGANVLTF. CDR3 bases: TGTGCCAGCAGCGCCCGGGACAGCCGTTCCTCTGGGGCCAACGTCCTGACTTTC. The V and J genes are TRBV3-1 and TRBJ2-6, with TRBD1 identical over 7 bases. This CDR3 is built from 18 residues. Germline V lookup: CDR1 LGHDT, CDR2 YNNKEL (reference sequence). V was pared by 5 bases and J by 0 bases, with 10 bases of the junction left unmatched.